The table lists the clone carrying this T cell receptor beta chain with many counts. This entry belongs to a study of breast tumors, draining lymph nodes, adjacent tissues. The CDR3 totals 15 residues. Germline V CDR1 and CDR2: MNHNY, SVGAGI (reference sequence). Trimming removed 6 bases at V and 3 bases at J, with 14 bases between. TCRdb processed the multiplex PCR reads anew with MiXCR; each CDR3 protein has one entry. The sample shows 150,000 to 250,000 distinct CDR3 sequences, about 32% of them seen only once. Axillary draining lymph nodes of breast cancer patients supplied the node samples. The specimen sequenced was axillary lymph node tissue. This chain uses TRBV6-6 with TRBJ1-4; tentative D call: TRBD1 (5 bases). The TCR was taken from a female donor with breast cancer. Some clones in this sample may be carry-over from other donors' samples. CDR3 nucleotides: TGTGCCAGCAGAAACGGGGGAGCGGCTAATGAAAAACTGTTTTTT. Residues: CASRNGGAANEKLFF.